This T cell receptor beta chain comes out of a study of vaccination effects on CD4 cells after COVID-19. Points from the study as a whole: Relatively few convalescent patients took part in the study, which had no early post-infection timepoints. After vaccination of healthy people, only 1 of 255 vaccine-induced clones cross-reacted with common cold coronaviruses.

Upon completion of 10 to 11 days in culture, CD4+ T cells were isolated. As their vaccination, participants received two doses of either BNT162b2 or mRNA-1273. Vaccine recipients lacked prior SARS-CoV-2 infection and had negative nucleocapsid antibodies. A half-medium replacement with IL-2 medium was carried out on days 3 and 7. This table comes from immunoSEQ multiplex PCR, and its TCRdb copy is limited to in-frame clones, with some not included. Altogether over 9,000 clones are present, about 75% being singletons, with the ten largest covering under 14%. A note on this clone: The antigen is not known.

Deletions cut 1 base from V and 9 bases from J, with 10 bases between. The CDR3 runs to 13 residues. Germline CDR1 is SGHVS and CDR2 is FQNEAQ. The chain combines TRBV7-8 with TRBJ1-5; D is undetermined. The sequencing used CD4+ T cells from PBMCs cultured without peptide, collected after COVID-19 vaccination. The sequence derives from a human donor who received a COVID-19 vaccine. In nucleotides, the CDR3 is TGTGCCAGCAGCTTAGAGGGTCGAGGGCCCCAGCATTTT. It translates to CASSLEGRGPQHF.